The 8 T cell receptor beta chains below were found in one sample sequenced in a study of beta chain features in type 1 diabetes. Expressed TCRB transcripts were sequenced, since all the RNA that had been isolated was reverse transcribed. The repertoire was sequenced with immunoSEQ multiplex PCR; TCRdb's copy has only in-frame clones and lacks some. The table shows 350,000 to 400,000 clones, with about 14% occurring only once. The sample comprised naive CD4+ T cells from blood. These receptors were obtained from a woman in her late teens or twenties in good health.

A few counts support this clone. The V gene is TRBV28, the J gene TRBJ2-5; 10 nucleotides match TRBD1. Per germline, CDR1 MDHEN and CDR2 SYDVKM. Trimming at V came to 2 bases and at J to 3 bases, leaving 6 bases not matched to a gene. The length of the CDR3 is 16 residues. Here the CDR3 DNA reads TGTGCCAGCAGTTTAGGAAGTGGGACAGGGGAAGAGACCCAGTACTTC. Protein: CASSLGSGTGEETQYF.

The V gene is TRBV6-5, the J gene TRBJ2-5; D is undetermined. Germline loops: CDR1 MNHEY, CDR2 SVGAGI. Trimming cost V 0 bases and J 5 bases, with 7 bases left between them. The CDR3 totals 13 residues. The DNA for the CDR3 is TGTGCCAGCAGTTACTCGAGATGGGAGACCCAGTACTTC. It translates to CASSYSRWETQYF.

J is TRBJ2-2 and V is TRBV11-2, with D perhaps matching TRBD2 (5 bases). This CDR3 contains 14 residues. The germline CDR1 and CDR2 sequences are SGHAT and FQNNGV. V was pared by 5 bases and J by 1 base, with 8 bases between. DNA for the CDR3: TGTGCCAGCAGCCCAGGACTGAACACCGGGGAGCTGTTTTTT. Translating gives CASSPGLNTGELFF.

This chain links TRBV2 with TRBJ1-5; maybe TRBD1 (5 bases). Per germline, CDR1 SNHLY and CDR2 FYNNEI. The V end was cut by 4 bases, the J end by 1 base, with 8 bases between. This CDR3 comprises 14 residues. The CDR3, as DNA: TGTGCCAGCAGTGCGACAGTAAGCAATCAGCCCCAGCATTTT. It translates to CASSATVSNQPQHF.

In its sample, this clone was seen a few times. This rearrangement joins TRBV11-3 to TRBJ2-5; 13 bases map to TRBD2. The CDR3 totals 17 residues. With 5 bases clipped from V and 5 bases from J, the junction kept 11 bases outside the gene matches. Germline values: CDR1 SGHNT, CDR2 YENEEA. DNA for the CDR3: TGTGCCAGCAGCCCAAGAGGACTAGCGGGAGAGAGGGAGACCCAGTACTTC. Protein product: CASSPRGLAGERETQYF. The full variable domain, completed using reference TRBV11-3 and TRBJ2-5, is EAGVVQSPRYKIIEKKQPVAFWCNPISGHNTLYWYLQNLGQGPELLIRYENEEAVDDSQLPKDRFSAERLKGVDSTLKIQPAELGDSAVYLCASSPRGLAGERETQYFGPGTRLLVL.

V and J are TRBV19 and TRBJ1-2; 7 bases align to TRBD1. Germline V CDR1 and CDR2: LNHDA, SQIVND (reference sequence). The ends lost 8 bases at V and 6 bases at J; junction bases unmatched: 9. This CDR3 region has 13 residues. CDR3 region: CASGEDRVHGYTF. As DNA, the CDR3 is TGTGCCAGTGGGGAAGACAGGGTCCATGGCTACACCTTC.

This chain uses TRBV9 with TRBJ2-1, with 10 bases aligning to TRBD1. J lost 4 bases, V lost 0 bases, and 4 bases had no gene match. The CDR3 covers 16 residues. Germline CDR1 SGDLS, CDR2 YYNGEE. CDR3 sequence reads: CASSVVRDRGYNEQFF. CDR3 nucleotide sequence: TGTGCCAGCAGCGTAGTCAGGGACAGGGGTTACAATGAGCAGTTCTTC.

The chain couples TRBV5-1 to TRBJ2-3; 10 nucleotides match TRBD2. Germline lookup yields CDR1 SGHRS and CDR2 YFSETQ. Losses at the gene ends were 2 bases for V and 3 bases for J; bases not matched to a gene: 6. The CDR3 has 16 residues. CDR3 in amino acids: CASSFASGSETDTQYF. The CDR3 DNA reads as TGCGCCAGCAGCTTCGCTAGCGGGAGTGAGACAGATACGCAGTATTTT.